This T cell receptor (beta chain) was sequenced in a study of blood T cell repertoires in COVID-19. Across the study: Donors in the United States, Italy and Spain gave samples during acute or convalescent COVID-19. T cells, B-cell-depleted T cells, or PBMCs supplied cDNA or gDNA.

The CDR3 runs 16 residues. V gave up 9 bases and J gave up 0 bases; unmatched junction bases: 6. Per the germline V gene, CDR1 is SNHLY and CDR2 is FYNNEI. Methods used by the authors: Amplifying reference gene primers gave estimates of nucleated cell counts. Sequencing used immunoSEQ multiplex PCR; TCRdb keeps in-frame clones, though not all of them. Clonal size and the V and J genes are those of that table, whereas D and trimming came from the DNA. The table shows some 190,000 clones, with about 88% occurring only once. The sequencing input was peripheral blood. This chain links TRBV2 with TRBJ2-3; TRBD2 matches at 13 bases. The TCR sequence derives from a woman of 80 years or more with acute or convalescent COVID-19. The CDR3 DNA sequence: TGTGCCAGAGGGACTAGCGGGACAACTAGCACAGATACGCAGTATTTT. Translating gives CARGTSGTTSTDTQYF.